The 20 T cell receptor beta chains below all came from one sample that was sequenced in a study of cytomegalovirus exposure and HLA in healthy donors. The PCR used 60 Vbeta and 13 Jbeta primers. Libraries were prepared by immunoSEQ multiplex PCR; TCRdb keeps only in-frame clonotypes and omits some of them. The table includes over 150,000 clones, more than 65% detected once. The sample was PBMCs. These receptor sequences come from a woman between 40 and 50 years old in good health and CMV-seropositive.

The chain employs TRBV7-2 and TRBJ1-5; 9 bases fit TRBD1. This CDR3 region has 15 residues. CDR1 and CDR2 (germline): SGHTA, FQGNSA. After removal of 5 bases from V and 0 bases from J, the junction contained 2 bases not matched to a gene. For the CDR3, the DNA is TGTGCCAGCAGCGTACAGGGGGCTAGCAATCAGCCCCAGCATTTT. This sequence encodes CASSVQGASNQPQHF.

The V gene is TRBV28, the J gene TRBJ2-1, with TRBD2 matching 10 bases. The junction had 8 bases not matched to a gene; V was cut back by 5 bases and J by 4 bases. Germline CDR1 and CDR2: MDHEN and SYDVKM. The CDR3 loop spans 16 amino acids. CDR3 sequence reads: CASSTQGAGGYNEQFF. The DNA for the CDR3 is TGTGCCAGCAGTACCCAGGGAGCGGGGGGGTACAATGAGCAGTTCTTC.

CDR3 DNA: TGTGCCAGCAGCTTCGACGGGGGGGCCTACGAGCAGTACTTC. The encoded protein is CASSFDGGAYEQYF. This rearrangement joins TRBV7-2 to TRBJ2-7; 8 bases line up with TRBD2. V was clipped by 3 bases and J by 2 bases; unmatched bases: 3. In germline, CDR1 is SGHTA, CDR2 FQGNSA. This CDR3 is 14 amino acids long. The full variable domain, in which reference TRBV7-2 and TRBJ2-7 provide the parts outside the CDR3, is GAGVSQSPSNKVTEKGKDVELRCDPISGHTALYWYRQSLGQGLEFLIYFQGNSAPDKSGLPSDRFSAERTGGSVSTLTIQRTQQEDSAVYLCASSFDGGAYEQYFGPGTRLTVT.

The chain links TRBV29-1 to TRBJ2-2; 9 bases agree with TRBD1. The germline CDR1 and CDR2 sequences are SQVTM and ANQGSEA. V gave up 6 bases and J gave up 7 bases; unmatched junction bases: 3. The CDR3 consists of 12 residues. DNA of the CDR3: TGCAGCGTGGGACAGGGCCACGGGGAGCTGTTTTTT. Its translation is CSVGQGHGELFF.

The rearrangement joins TRBV28 to TRBJ2-1; a weak D match, TRBD1 (6 bases). The CDR3 is 12 amino acids. The V end was cut by 6 bases, the J end by 3 bases, with 6 bases between. The germline V gene encodes CDR1 MDHEN and CDR2 SYDVKM. CDR3 nucleotide sequence: TGTGCCAGCAGGACAGGCTACAATGAGCAGTTCTTC. This encodes CASRTGYNEQFF. The entire variable domain, with the rest obtained from reference TRBV28 and TRBJ2-1, is as follows: DVKVTQSSRYLVKRTGEKVFLECVQDMDHENMFWYRQDPGLGLRLIYFSYDVKMKEKGDIPEGYSVSREKKERFSLILESASTNQTSMYLCASRTGYNEQFFGPGTRLTVL.

The genes are TRBV7-9 and TRBJ2-3; 9 positions match TRBD1. CDR1 and CDR2 (germline): SEHNR, FQNEAQ (reference sequence). With 5 bases clipped from V and 2 bases from J, the junction kept 5 bases outside the gene matches. The CDR3 has 15 residues. The CDR3 bases are TGTGCCAGCAGCCCCGGGGACAGGGACACAGATACGCAGTATTTT. This codes for CASSPGDRDTDTQYF.

J is TRBJ2-1 and V is TRBV18, with TRBD2 matching 10 bases. The J segment lost 8 bases and the V segment lost 1 base, leaving 5 bases of the junction unmatched. This CDR3 has 15 residues. The germline gives CDR1 KGHSH, CDR2 LQKENI. CDR3 bases: TGTGCCAGCTCACCACTCAGCGGGAGGGACTATGAGCAGTTCTTC. Translated, it gives CASSPLSGRDYEQFF. Variable domain in full (rest from reference TRBV18 and TRBJ2-1): NAGVMQNPRHLVRRRGQEARLRCSPMKGHSHVYWYRQLPEEGLKFMVYLQKENIIDESGMPKERFSAEFPKEGPSILRIQQVVRGDSAAYFCASSPLSGRDYEQFFGPGTRLTVL.

The CDR3 loop reads CASSPDRNYGYTF. The CDR3 DNA is TGTGCCAGCAGCCCGGACAGGAACTATGGCTACACCTTC. The rearrangement uses TRBV7-3 and TRBJ1-2; 7 bases map to TRBD1. Looked up from germline, CDR1 is SGHTA and CDR2 is FQGTGA. This CDR3 region has 13 residues. With V trimmed by 5 bases and J by 2 bases, 2 bases remained unmatched.

This chain joins TRBV9 and TRBJ1-1, with TRBD1 as a possible D gene (5 bases). V shed 3 bases and J shed 5 bases, with 14 bases lying between them. This CDR3 is 14 amino acids long. CDR1 and CDR2 (germline): SGDLS, YYNGEE. In DNA form, the CDR3 reads TGTGCCAGCAGCGCCCTCGGGGGTGAGACTGAAGCTTTCTTT. The encoded protein is CASSALGGETEAFF.

The rearrangement uses TRBV9 and TRBJ2-2; no clear D. Germline assignment: CDR1 SGDLS and CDR2 YYNGEE. CDR3 length: 12 amino acids. Trimming took 1 base from V and 8 from J, leaving 6 bases between them. CDR3 region: CASSVSSGELFF. Written as DNA, the CDR3 is TGTGCCAGCAGCGTAAGCTCTGGGGAGCTGTTTTTT.

This clone was seen only a few times. The V and J genes are TRBV4-3 and TRBJ2-5, with 7 bases aligning to TRBD1. The CDR3 extends over 15 amino acids. Looked up from germline, CDR1 is LGHNA and CDR2 is YSLEER. Losses at the gene ends were 2 bases for V and 5 bases for J; bases not matched to a gene: 8. Here the CDR3 reads CASSQSTGDWETQYF. The CDR3 bases are TGCGCCAGCAGCCAATCAACAGGGGATTGGGAGACCCAGTACTTC.

In nucleotides, the CDR3 is TGTGCCAGCAGGACTAGCGGGACCTACACCGGGGAGCTGTTTTTT. Translated, it gives CASRTSGTYTGELFF. The rearrangement links TRBV2 to TRBJ2-2, with 11 bases that match TRBD2. With 6 bases clipped from V and 3 bases from J, the junction kept 3 bases outside the gene matches. Germline values: CDR1 SNHLY, CDR2 FYNNEI. The CDR3 spans 15 residues. Complete variable domain (other parts from reference TRBV2 and TRBJ2-2): EPEVTQTPSHQVTQMGQEVILRCVPISNHLYFYWYRQILGQKVEFLVSFYNNEISEKSEIFDDQFSVERPDGSNFTLKIRSTKLEDSAMYFCASRTSGTYTGELFFGEGSRLTVL.

In this sample, this clone turned up once. The rearrangement links TRBV11-2 to TRBJ2-2; maybe TRBD2 (5 bases). CDR1 is SGHAT, CDR2 FQNNGV, per germline. The CDR3 is made up of 14 amino acids. The V end was cut by 6 bases, the J end by 3 bases, with 11 bases between. The CDR3 nucleotides read TGTGCCAGCAGGCGGGCCCTTTACACCGGGGAGCTGTTTTTT. It encodes CASRRALYTGELFF.

The chain carries TRBV6-1 and TRBJ2-5, with 9 bases that match TRBD1. The V segment lost 8 bases and the J segment 5 bases; nucleotides outside the gene matches: 6. Looked up from germline, CDR1 is MNHNS and CDR2 is SASEGT. The CDR3 sequence is 13 residues long. The CDR3 region has the DNA TGTGCCAGCGCCGGGACAGGGCACGAGACCCAGTACTTC. This translates into CASAGTGHETQYF.

The chain joins TRBV9 to TRBJ2-6; D is ambiguous. Germline lookup yields CDR1 SGDLS and CDR2 YYNGEE. Trimming stripped 9 bases from V and 0 bases from J, with 4 bases between. The CDR3 is 12 residues long. The chain's CDR3 is CATCSGANVLTF. The CDR3 DNA reads TGTGCCACATGCTCTGGGGCCAACGTCCTGACTTTC.

The chain joins TRBV19 to TRBJ1-2; 7 nucleotides match TRBD1. Germline CDR1 LNHDA, CDR2 SQIVND (reference sequence). The CDR3 sequence is 14 residues long. The V and J ends lost 1 base and 4 bases, in that order; junction bases with no gene match: 3. CDR3 amino acids: CASSIGGQLYGYTF. CDR3 bases: TGTGCCAGTAGTATAGGGGGACAGCTCTATGGCTACACCTTC.

Points on this clone: Germline is not matched at one junction end, which may reflect a read error. V usage is TRBV6-5 and J usage is TRBJ1-2, with a tentative D call TRBD1 (5 bases). Germline CDR1 is MNHEY and CDR2 is SVGAGI. There are 15 residues in the CDR3. CDR3: CASRHDIGANYGYPF. As DNA, the CDR3 is TGTGCCAGCAGACACGACATTGGGGCTAACTATGGCTACCCCTTC.

The rearrangement joins TRBV7-2 to TRBJ2-7; 11 bases match TRBD2. J lost 2 bases, V lost 1 base, and 1 base had no gene match. The CDR3 has 15 amino acids. Germline V gene lookup returns CDR1 SGHTA and CDR2 FQGNSA. The CDR3 sequence is CASSLVAGGTYEQYF. The CDR3 nucleotides read TGTGCCAGCAGCTTAGTAGCGGGGGGGACCTACGAGCAGTACTTC.

The chain combines TRBV28 with TRBJ1-5, with D possibly matching TRBD1 (6 bases). Trimming took 5 bases from V and 3 from J, leaving 14 bases between them. CDR3 length equals 15 residues. Germline V CDR1 and CDR2: MDHEN, SYDVKM. The CDR3 nucleotides read TGTGCCAGCAGTCTTGGACAGTCTTTCAATCAGCCCCAGCATTTT. Amino acids: CASSLGQSFNQPQHF. The full variable domain, completed using reference TRBV28 and TRBJ1-5, is DVKVTQSSRYLVKRTGEKVFLECVQDMDHENMFWYRQDPGLGLRLIYFSYDVKMKEKGDIPEGYSVSREKKERFSLILESASTNQTSMYLCASSLGQSFNQPQHFGDGTRLSIL.

V is TRBV15 and J is TRBJ1-4; 8 positions agree with TRBD1. Germline assignment: CDR1 LNHNV and CDR2 YYDKDF (reference sequence). The CDR3 extends over 14 amino acids. V was pared by 3 bases and J by 8 bases, with 5 bases of the junction left unmatched. The CDR3 region is CATSRDRAEEKLFF. The CDR3 DNA is TGTGCCACCAGCAGGGACAGGGCGGAGGAAAAACTGTTTTTT. The variable domain in full, with the rest retrieved from reference TRBV15 and TRBJ1-4, is DAMVIQNPRYQVTQFGKPVTLSCSQTLNHNVMYWYQQKSSQAPKLLFHYYDKDFNNEADTPDNFQSRRPNTSFCFLDIRSPGLGDTAMYLCATSRDRAEEKLFFGSGTQLSVL.